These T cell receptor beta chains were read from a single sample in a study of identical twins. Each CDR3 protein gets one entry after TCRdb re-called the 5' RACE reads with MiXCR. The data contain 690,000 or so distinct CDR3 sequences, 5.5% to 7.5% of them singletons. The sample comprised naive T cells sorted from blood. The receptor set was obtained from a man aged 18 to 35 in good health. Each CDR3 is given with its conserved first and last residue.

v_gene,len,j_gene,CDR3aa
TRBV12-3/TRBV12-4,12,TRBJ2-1,CASDGGSNEQFF
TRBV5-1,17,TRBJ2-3,CASSFREAGGVPDTQYF
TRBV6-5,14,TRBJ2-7,CASSFRASGSEQYF
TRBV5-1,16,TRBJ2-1,CASSLPGLAADNEQFF
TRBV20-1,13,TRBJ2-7,CSTSGTGTYEQYF
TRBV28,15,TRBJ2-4,CASSASGRGLDIQYF
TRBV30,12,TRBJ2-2,CAWSMGAGELFF
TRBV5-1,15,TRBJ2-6,CASSFDEPGANVLTF
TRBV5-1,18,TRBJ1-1,CASSPYGGGDTMNTEAFF
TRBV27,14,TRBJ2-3,CASMGSERTDTQYF
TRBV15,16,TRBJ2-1,CATSMDRGLHDNEQFF
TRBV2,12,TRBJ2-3,CASTLSTDTQYF
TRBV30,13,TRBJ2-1,CAWSVLDYNEQFF
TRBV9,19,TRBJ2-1,CASSIRGASGSLPYNEQFF
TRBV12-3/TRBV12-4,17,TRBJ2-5,CASSLSLAETAQETQYF
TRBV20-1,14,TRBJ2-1,CSAPIGGSHNEQFF
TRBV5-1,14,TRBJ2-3,CASSFGGHTDTQYF
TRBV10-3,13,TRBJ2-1,CAMTSSDYNEQFF
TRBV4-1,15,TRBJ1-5,CASRSQGAGNQPQHF
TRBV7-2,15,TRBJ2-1,CASSLSQSSYNEQFF
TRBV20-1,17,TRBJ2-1,CSSLASGTTGWGNEQFF
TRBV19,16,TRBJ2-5,CASSPRQGPVWATQYF
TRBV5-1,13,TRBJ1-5,CASSPGQNQPQHF
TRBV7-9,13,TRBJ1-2,CASSLAPGYGYTF
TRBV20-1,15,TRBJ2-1,CSAYTSLAGVREQFF
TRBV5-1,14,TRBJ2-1,CASHDGRVGNEQFF
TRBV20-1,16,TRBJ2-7,CSASGKLAVLSYEQYF
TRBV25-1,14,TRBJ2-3,CASSGLVSTDTQYF
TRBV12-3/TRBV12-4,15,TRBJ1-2,CASSSYGSSNYGYTF
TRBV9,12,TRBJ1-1,CASSVTNTEAFF